A selection of T cell receptor beta chains follows, all from one sample in a study of beta chain features in type 1 diabetes. Libraries were prepared by immunoSEQ multiplex PCR; TCRdb keeps only in-frame clonotypes and omits some of them. The sample has hundreds of thousands of clones, around 12% seen once. Sequencing input: naive CD4+ T cells from blood. The origin of the receptors is a woman younger than 35 with type 1 diabetes. Each CDR3 is given with its conserved first and last residue. The D gene is left open where the match is weak. Size is omitted from some rows. Given values are once, few, many or a class for expanded clones.

size,V,D,J,DNA,CDR3
NA,TRBV29-1,NA,TRBJ2-1,TGCAGCGCCGGCGGGACCTTGCCGGGAAATGAGCAGTTCTTC,CSAGGTLPGNEQFF
NA,TRBV5-1,NA,TRBJ1-5,TGCGCCAGCAGCTTGGCCGCAGGGCTAGGTCAGCCCCAGCATTTT,CASSLAAGLGQPQHF
NA,TRBV9,TRBD1,TRBJ2-1,TGTGCCAGCAGCGTGGGACAGGGGAATGAGCAGTTCTTC,CASSVGQGNEQFF
NA,TRBV19,TRBD2,TRBJ2-3,TGTGCCAGTAGTAACGGGGGGGCCTTAGGAGATACGCAGTATTTT,CASSNGGALGDTQYF
NA,TRBV15,TRBD1,TRBJ1-5,TGTGCCACCAGCGTCGACAGGGCCGAGGTACGGCCCCAGCATTTT,CATSVDRAEVRPQHF
few,TRBV7-9,NA,TRBJ1-6,TGTGCCAGCAGCTTACTCCCCGCGGCCCTCCACTTT,CASSLLPAALHF
few,TRBV27,NA,TRBJ2-7,TGTGCCAGCAGTCCGTCACAGGTTAGGGACGAGCAGTACTTC,CASSPSQVRDEQYF
NA,TRBV23-1,NA,TRBJ1-6,TGCGCCACCCGACAGGAACCTTATAATTCACCCCTCCACTTT,CATRQEPYNSPLHF
NA,TRBV7-2,NA,TRBJ2-1,TGTGCCAGCAGCTTAGTGGCGGTCTCCTACAATGAGCAGTTCTTC,CASSLVAVSYNEQFF
few,TRBV5-6,NA,TRBJ1-2,TGTGCCAGCAGCTTGGCAGGGCCCTATGGCTACACCTTC,CASSLAGPYGYTF